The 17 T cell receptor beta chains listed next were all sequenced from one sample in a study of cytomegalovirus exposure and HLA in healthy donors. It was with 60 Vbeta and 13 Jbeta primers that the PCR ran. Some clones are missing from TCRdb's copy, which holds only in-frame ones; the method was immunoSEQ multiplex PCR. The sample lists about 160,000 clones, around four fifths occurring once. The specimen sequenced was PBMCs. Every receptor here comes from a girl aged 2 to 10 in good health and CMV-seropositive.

The CDR3 nucleotides read TGTGCCAGCAGGCTAGCGGGAGTATGGGAGACCCAGTACTTC. As protein: CASRLAGVWETQYF. This sequence joins TRBV6-6 and TRBJ2-5, with 10 bases that match TRBD2. The ends lost 6 bases at V and 5 bases at J; junction bases unmatched: 6. The CDR3 runs 14 residues. CDR1 MNHNY and CDR2 SVGAGI come from the germline V gene (reference sequence).

For the CDR3, the DNA is TGTGCCAGCAGCTTAGGTCGTCTAGTCCCCGGGGAGCTGTTTTTT. Its protein product is CASSLGRLVPGELFF. The V gene is TRBV7-9, the J gene TRBJ2-2; no definite D call. The CDR3 length is 15 residues. V lost 1 base to trimming and J lost 6 bases, with 12 bases between them. Germline V lookup: CDR1 SEHNR, CDR2 FQNEAQ (reference sequence).

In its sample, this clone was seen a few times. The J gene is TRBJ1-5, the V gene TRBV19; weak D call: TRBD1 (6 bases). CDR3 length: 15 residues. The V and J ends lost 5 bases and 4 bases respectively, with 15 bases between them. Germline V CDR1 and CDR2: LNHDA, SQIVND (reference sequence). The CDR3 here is CASSSHYRVNQPQHF. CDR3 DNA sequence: TGTGCCAGTAGTTCCCACTACAGGGTAAATCAGCCCCAGCATTTT.

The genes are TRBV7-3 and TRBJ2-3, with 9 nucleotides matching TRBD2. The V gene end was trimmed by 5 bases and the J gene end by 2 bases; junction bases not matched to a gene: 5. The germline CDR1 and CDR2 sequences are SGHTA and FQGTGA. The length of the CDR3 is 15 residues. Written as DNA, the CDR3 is TGTGCCAGCAGCCCAGCGGGAGGACCCACAGATACGCAGTATTTT. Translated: CASSPAGGPTDTQYF. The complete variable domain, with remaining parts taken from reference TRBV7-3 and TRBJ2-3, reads GAGVSQTPSNKVTEKGKYVELRCDPISGHTALYWYRQSLGQGPEFLIYFQGTGAADDSGLPNDRFFAVRPEGSVSTLKIQRTERGDSAVYLCASSPAGGPTDTQYFGPGTRLTVL.

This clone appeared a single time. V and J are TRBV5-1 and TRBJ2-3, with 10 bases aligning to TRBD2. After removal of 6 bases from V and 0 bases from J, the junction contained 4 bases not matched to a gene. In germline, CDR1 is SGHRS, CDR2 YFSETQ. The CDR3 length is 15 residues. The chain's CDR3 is CASKTSGASTDTQYF. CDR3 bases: TGCGCCAGCAAAACTAGCGGGGCTAGCACAGATACGCAGTATTTT.

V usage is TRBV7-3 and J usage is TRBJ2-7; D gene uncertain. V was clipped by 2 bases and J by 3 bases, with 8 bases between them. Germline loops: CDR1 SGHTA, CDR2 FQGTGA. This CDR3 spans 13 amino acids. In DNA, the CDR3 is TGTGCCAGCAGCTTAGACACATACTACGAGCAGTACTTC. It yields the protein CASSLDTYYEQYF.

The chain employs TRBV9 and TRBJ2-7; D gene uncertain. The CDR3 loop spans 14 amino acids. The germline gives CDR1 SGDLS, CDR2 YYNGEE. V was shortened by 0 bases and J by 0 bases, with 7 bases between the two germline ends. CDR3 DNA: TGTGCCAGCAGCGTAGGTCAGGCCTCCTACGAGCAGTACTTC. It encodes CASSVGQASYEQYF.

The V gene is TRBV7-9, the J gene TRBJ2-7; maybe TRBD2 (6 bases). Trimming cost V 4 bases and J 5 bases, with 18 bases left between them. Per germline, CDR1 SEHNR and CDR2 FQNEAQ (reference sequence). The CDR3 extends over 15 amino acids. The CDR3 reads CASSSLRGATHEQYF. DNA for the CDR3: TGTGCCAGCAGCTCTTTGCGGGGAGCCACGCACGAGCAGTACTTC.

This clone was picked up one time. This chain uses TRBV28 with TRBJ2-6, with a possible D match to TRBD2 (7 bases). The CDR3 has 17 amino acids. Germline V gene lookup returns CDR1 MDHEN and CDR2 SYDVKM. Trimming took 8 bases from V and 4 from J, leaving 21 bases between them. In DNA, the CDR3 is TGTGCCAGCCGCCCCGATTTGGGGGGGCCCGGGGCCAACGTCCTGACTTTC. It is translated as CASRPDLGGPGANVLTF.

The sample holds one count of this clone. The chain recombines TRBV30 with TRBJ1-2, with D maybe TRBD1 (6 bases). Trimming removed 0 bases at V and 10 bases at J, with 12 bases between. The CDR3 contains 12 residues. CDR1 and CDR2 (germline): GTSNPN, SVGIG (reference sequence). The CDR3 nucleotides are TGTGCCTGGAGTGTAGGACAGCGTGACTACACCTTC. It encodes CAWSVGQRDYTF. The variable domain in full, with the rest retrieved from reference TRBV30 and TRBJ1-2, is SQTIHQWPATLVQPVGSPLSLECTVEGTSNPNLYWYRQAAGRGLQLLFYSVGIGQISSEVPQNLSASRPQDRQFILSSKKLLLSDSGFYLCAWSVGQRDYTFGSGTRLTVV.

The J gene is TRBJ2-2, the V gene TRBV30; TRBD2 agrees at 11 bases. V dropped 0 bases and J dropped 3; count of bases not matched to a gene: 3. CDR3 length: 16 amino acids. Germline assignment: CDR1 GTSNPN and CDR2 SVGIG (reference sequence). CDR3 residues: CAWSVPLAGDTGELFF. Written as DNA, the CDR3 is TGTGCCTGGAGTGTACCACTAGCGGGGGACACCGGGGAGCTGTTTTTT.

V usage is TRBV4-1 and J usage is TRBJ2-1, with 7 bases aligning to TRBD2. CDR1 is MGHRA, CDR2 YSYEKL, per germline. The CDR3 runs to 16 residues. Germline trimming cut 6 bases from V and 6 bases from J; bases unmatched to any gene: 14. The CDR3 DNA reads TGCGCCAGCAGTCCCGCGGGGAGGGAAGTAGCCAATGAGCAGTTCTTC. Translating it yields CASSPAGREVANEQFF.

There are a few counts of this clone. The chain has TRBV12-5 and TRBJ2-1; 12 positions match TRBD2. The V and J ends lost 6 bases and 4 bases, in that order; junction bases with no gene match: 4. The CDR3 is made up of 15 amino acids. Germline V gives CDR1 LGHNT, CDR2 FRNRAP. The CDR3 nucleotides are TGTGCTAGTGGAACTGGACTAGCGGGATACAATGAGCAGTTCTTC. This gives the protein CASGTGLAGYNEQFF. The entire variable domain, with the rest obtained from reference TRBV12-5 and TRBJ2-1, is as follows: DARVTQTPRHKVTEMGQEVTMRCQPILGHNTVFWYRQTMMQGLELLAYFRNRAPLDDSGMPKDRFSAEMPDATLATLKIQPSEPRDSAVYFCASGTGLAGYNEQFFGPGTRLTVL.

Here the CDR3 DNA reads TGTGCCAGCAGCCCCGCGTTGCCTGTCTCCTACGAGCAGTACTTC. It is translated as CASSPALPVSYEQYF. The V and J genes are TRBV14 and TRBJ2-7, with D unresolved. The V gene lost 4 bases and the J gene lost 0 bases, with 13 bases spanning the gap. The CDR3 consists of 15 residues. Germline V CDR1 and CDR2: SGHDN, FVKESK.

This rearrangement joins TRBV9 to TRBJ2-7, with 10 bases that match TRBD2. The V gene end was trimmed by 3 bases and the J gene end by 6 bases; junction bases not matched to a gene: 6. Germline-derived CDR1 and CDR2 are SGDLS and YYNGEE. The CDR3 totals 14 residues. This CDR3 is CASSARTSGGEQYF. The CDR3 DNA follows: TGTGCCAGCAGCGCCAGGACTAGCGGCGGCGAGCAGTACTTC.

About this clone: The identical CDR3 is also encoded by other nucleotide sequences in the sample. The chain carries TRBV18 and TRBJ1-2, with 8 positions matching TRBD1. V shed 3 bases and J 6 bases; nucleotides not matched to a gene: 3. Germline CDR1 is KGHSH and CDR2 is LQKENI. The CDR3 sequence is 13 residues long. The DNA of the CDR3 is TGTGCCAGCTCACCGGACAGGGTAGATGGCTACACCTTC. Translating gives CASSPDRVDGYTF.

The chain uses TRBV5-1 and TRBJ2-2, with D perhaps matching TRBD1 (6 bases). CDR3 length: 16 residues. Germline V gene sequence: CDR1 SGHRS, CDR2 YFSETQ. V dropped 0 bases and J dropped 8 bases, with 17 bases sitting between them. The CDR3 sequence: CASSLAGDVTVGELFF. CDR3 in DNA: TGCGCCAGCAGCTTGGCAGGGGACGTCACGGTTGGGGAGCTGTTTTTT.